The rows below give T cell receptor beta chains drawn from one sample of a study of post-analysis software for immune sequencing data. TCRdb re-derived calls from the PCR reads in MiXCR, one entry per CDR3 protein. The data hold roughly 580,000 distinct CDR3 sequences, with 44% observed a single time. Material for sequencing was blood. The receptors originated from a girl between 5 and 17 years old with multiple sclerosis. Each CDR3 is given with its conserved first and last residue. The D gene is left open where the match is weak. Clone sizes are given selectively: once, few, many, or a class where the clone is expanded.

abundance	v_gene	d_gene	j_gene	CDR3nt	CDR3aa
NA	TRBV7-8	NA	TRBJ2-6	TGTGCCAGCAGACTTACAGGGGGGGCCTGGAGGGCCAACGTCCTGACTTTC	CASRLTGGAWRANVLTF
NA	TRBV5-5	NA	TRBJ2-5	TGTGCCAGCGGTTCTAGGTACCAAGAGACCCAGTACTTC	CASGSRYQETQYF
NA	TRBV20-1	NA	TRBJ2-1	TGCAGTGCTCATGCCCGGGACTCCTACAATGAGCAGTTCTTC	CSAHARDSYNEQFF
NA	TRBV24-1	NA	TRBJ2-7	TGTGCCACCAGTGAGGACAGCTACGAGCAGTACTTC	CATSEDSYEQYF
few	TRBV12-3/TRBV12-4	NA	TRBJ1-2	TGTGCCAGCAGTTTACGCCCCGGGCCCCAAGGGGGCTACACCTTC	CASSLRPGPQGGYTF
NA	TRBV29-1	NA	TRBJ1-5	TGCAGCGTGGCGTGGGGCGTCAATCAGCCCCAGCATTTT	CSVAWGVNQPQHF
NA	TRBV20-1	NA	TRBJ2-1	TGCAGTGCTGATACTTTGAGGTCAGCTCACAATGAGCAGTTCTTC	CSADTLRSAHNEQFF
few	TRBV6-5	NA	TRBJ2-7	TGTGCCAGCGCCCCCGGAGGAGGGGGGCGATACGAGCAGTACTTC	CASAPGGGGRYEQYF
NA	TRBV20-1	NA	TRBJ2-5	TGCAGTGCTAGAGATATCACGGTTCAAGAGACCCAGTACTTC	CSARDITVQETQYF
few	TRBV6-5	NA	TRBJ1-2	TGTGCCAGCAGTTACACATTCCAGGGTGGCTATGGCTACACCTTC	CASSYTFQGGYGYTF
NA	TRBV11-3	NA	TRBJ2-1	TGTGCCAGCAGCCCATCGGGCCAGCGGGCCTACAATGAGCAGTTCTTC	CASSPSGQRAYNEQFF
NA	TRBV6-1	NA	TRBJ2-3	TGTGCCAGCAGTAATGGTCCAGCCGACACAGATACGCAGTATTTT	CASSNGPADTDTQYF
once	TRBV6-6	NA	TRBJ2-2	TGTGCCAGCAGTTACGTTGGCACCTTTGGACGGGAGCTGTTTTTT	CASSYVGTFGRELFF
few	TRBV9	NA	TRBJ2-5	TGTGCCAGCAGCGTAGACAGGGACCAAGAGACCCAGTACTTC	CASSVDRDQETQYF
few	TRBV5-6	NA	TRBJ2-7	TGTGCCAGCAGGACGGAGGGTTACGAGCAGTACTTC	CASRTEGYEQYF
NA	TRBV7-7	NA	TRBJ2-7	TGTGCTAGCAGCCCCGAGTGGGGGAGCTCCTACGAGCAGTACTTC	CASSPEWGSSYEQYF
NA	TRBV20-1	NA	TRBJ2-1	TGCAGTGCTAGAGATCCCCGCGAGCAGTTCTTC	CSARDPREQFF
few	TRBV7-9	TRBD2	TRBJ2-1	TGTGCCAGCAGCCCTAGGAGCGGGAGGGCCAGAATCAATGAGCAGTTCTTC	CASSPRSGRARINEQFF
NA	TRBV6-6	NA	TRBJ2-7	TGTGCCAGCATCGAAGGGTTCGTTAGAGGGGAGCAGTACTTC	CASIEGFVRGEQYF
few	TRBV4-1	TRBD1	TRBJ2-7	TGCGCCAGCAGCCACCCGGGACAGGGCCACTACGAGCAGTACTTC	CASSHPGQGHYEQYF
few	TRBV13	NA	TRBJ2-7	TGTGCCAGCAGCCGTGGACAGCTTCGCTACGAGCAGTACTTC	CASSRGQLRYEQYF
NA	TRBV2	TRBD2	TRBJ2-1	TGTGCCAGCAGTGATAGCGGGGGCTTGGACAATGAGCAGTTCTTC	CASSDSGGLDNEQFF
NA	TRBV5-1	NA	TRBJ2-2	TGCGCCAGCAGATTGGACACCGGGGAGCTGTTTTTT	CASRLDTGELFF
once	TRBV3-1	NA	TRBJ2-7	TGTGCCAGCAGCCAAAATATCTACGAGCAGTACTTC	CASSQNIYEQYF
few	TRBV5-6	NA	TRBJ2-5	TGTGCCAGCAGCACGATAACCGGACTGTACTTACAAGAGACCCAGTACTTC	CASSTITGLYLQETQYF
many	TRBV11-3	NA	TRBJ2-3	TGTGCCAGCAGCTTAGACCGGACCCGTACGCAGTATTTT	CASSLDRTRTQYF
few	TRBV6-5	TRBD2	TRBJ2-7	TGTGCCACCCGACTAGCGGGGGACACCTACGAGCAGTACTTC	CATRLAGDTYEQYF
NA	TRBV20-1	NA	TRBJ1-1	TGCAGTGCGGACAGTACGAACACTGAAGCTTTCTTT	CSADSTNTEAFF
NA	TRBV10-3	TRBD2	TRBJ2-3	TGTGCCATCAGTGTTTTCGCAGCGGGAGGTCTAACAGATACGCAGTATTTT	CAISVFAAGGLTDTQYF
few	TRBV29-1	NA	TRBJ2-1	TGCAGCGTGGAAGGTAGACGGGAGTCGTCCTCTCGTTACTCCTACAATGAGCAGTTCTTC	CSVEGRRESSSRYSYNEQFF
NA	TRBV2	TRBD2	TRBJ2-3	TGTGCCACCAATAGCGGGACGCCCACAGATACGCAGTATTTT	CATNSGTPTDTQYF
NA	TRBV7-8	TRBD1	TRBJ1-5	TGTGCCAGCAGCTTGGGGACAGGGGGGAGGAATCAGCCCCAGCATTTT	CASSLGTGGRNQPQHF
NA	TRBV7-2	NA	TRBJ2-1	TGTGCCAGCAGCCCCTGGACTGATTCTGACAATGAGCAGTTCTTC	CASSPWTDSDNEQFF
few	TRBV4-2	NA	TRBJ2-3	TGTGCCAGCCGGGACTCTAAAGATACGCAGTATTTT	CASRDSKDTQYF
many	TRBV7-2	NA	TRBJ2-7	TGTGCCAGCAGCGTACAGGGGGGGTACGAGCAGTACTTC	CASSVQGGYEQYF
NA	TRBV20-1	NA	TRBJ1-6	TGCAGTGCTAGCAAGCCAGGCTCGAGCTCCTATAATTCACCCCTCCACTTT	CSASKPGSSSYNSPLHF
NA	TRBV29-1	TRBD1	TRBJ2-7	TGCAGCGTTGGGGGGACAGGTTTGTCCTACGAGCAGTACTTC	CSVGGTGLSYEQYF
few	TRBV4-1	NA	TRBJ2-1	TGCGCCAGCAGCCAACTAGCCTACAATGAGCAGTTCTTC	CASSQLAYNEQFF
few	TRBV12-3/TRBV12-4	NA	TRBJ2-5	TGTGCCAGCAGTTTAGTCCCGGAGATCCAAGAGACCCAGTACTTC	CASSLVPEIQETQYF
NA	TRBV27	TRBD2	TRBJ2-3	TGTGCCAGCAGTCCCCCATATGGCGCGGGGGTGGGGGATACGCAGTATTTT	CASSPPYGAGVGDTQYF